This T cell receptor beta chain originates from a study of T cell responses to AZD1222 COVID-19 vaccine (dated by TCRdb to the early 2020s). About the investigation overall: A total of 240 or so trial participants underwent TCR sequencing, of whom roughly 210 had received two doses of AZD1222 and about 25 had received two doses of the MenACWY control vaccine. Trial participants were enrolled into age subgroups of 18-55, 56-69 and 70-plus years, which contained about 160, 30 and 59 TCR-sequenced participants, respectively.

CDR1 and CDR2 are read off the germline V gene as SGHRS and YFSETQ. The CDR3 starts with the cysteine, ends with the phenylalanine, and has 16 residues. The only DNA kept is the CDR3, 48 bases in frame from the first base. Trimming leaves V shorter by 4 bases and J shorter by 7 bases, with the junction holding 12 bases beyond the gene matches. The time point label on this specimen signifies: about 28 days (+/-7) after the second vaccine dose. The meaning of the sample's treatment or condition label: meningococcal conjugate vaccine given as trial control. Samples from vaccinated people were obtained from the UK trials COV001 and COV002, which included a single-blind randomized controlled phase 2/3 trial of AZD1222 (ChAdOx1 nCoV-19) in healthy adults. For TCRbeta chain sequencing, PBMC samples from trial participants were taken at day 0 and at day 28 after the second dose. The paper's findings and limits, for the study overall: Conclusions about previously exposed vaccinees were limited because only 5 or 6 AZD1222 recipients were SARS-CoV-2 seropositive at baseline. In the small 56-69-year group, the increase in depth fell short of significance, most likely because of low power. After two AZD1222 doses, both the breadth and the depth of spike-specific TCRs were significantly higher than at day 0 and than in MenACWY recipients. Nearly half of unique spike-specific TCRs reportedly recognized epitopes outside regions mutated in the B.1.351 and B.1.1.7 variants. CD4 TCRs associated with the vaccine covered the entire spike protein, and the dominant responses were in regions 160-218 and 743-854. Because no day 14 peak-response samples were available, repertoires were characterized only after the peak T cell response. Participants were mostly white British and included more females than males, and it was suggested by the authors that clonal diversity may have been underestimated.

Comment on this clone: Its antigen is currently not known. No base qualities exist here, and no much larger clone lies one base off it.

The CDR3 regions of human TCRbeta chains were analyzed by immunosequencing. In the original analysis: TCRs in the repertoires were matched against a reference library of SARS-CoV-2-specific TCRs that had been generated with the MIRA antigen-specificity platform. Breadth meant the fraction of unique TCRs that were SARS-CoV-2-associated, whereas depth meant the fraction of total T cells that were SARS-CoV-2-associated. Using the MIRA data, each spike-specific TCR was mapped to the spike region that the TCR reacts to and placed in a CD4 or CD8 class. Log10-transformed breadth and depth values were compared by one-way ANOVA with Sidak's multiple comparisons tests. TCRdb stores this immuneACCESS table with in-frame sequences only. Part of the clones is absent; in the studies checked, under half of the shortfall reflects unresolved V genes, and no reason is known for the rest. The V and J calls and clone size are taken from that table; D and trimming were inferred from the DNA. The sample includes about 47,000 clones, with 80% observed a single time. In total, the top ten clones hold about 20% of the sample.

The sequence was collected from an adult who received the MenACWY meningococcal vaccine as a control. Recombination linked TRBV5-1 to TRBJ2-3, and 10 junction bases match TRBD1. Material: peripheral blood, obtained 28 days after the second dose of the MenACWY control vaccine. The DNA sequence reads TGCGCCAGCAGCGTAGTAAGGACAGGGGGTAGAAATACGCAGTATTTT. Its amino acids are CASSVVRTGGRNTQYF.